Here is one T cell receptor (beta chain) with its context. The clone's antigen remains unknown. Base-call qualities are not available, and no considerably larger clone is one nucleotide away. The data derive from a study of blood T cell repertoires in COVID-19 (dated by TCRdb to 2018 to 2020). As for the study more broadly: Samples from collaborators originated in the United States, Italy and Spain and spanned both the acute and convalescent phases of COVID-19. Subjects who had been exposed to COVID-19, were actively infected with it, or had recovered from it provided the deeply sampled blood TCRbeta repertoires that made up the dataset. Where available, HLA class I and class II types were taken from metadata supplied by the sample provider and were not determined by assay-based typing. Sample metadata almost always included a de-identified subject ID, COVID-19 status, age in years and sex. The repertoires were made available in a free public database intended to serve as a resource for research on the immune response to SARS-CoV-2. Samples were obtained from the ongoing ImmuneRACE study (first 160 participants) and from some 1,200 subjects provided by 6 global collaborators. The prospective study material was composed of cDNA or gDNA derived from T cells, B-cell-depleted T cells, or PBMCs. Overall study outcomes, separate from this receptor: Clinical and demographic metadata were provided uncurated, with the amount varying by source and participant.

Participants in the prospective study were aged about 18 to 89 years, lived in under 30 United States geographic areas, and enrolled through a virtual design. In the prospective study, cohorts were assigned on the basis of participant-reported clinical history obtained from a screening survey and a study questionnaire. Recovered participants in ImmuneRACE Cohort 3 were defined by two consecutive negative NP/OP PCR tests, clearance by a healthcare professional, or resolution of symptoms. In the prospective study, mobile phlebotomists collected whole blood, serum and a nasopharyngeal or oropharyngeal swab from each participant. Participants in the prospective study had the option to provide additional blood draws and questionnaires over a roughly two-month period. Blood samples from the prospective study were shipped frozen or at room temperature prior to DNA extraction. The immunoSEQ Assay, a bias-controlled multiplex PCR, was used to amplify TCRbeta CDR3 regions from genomic DNA. Turning to the authors' computational methods: The number of nucleated cells in each sample was estimated by amplification of reference gene primers within the assay. Sequence reads were collapsed and filtered to measure the absolute abundance of every unique TCRbeta CDR3 rearrangement. For each sample, productive Simpson clonality was calculated as the square root of Simpson's diversity index over productive rearrangements. What TCRdb holds here is the immuneACCESS table cut down to in-frame rearrangements. Part of the clones is not present; checked against another copy, under half of the missing clones reflect an unresolved V gene, and the others are unexplained. D and trimming come from the DNA, and the V and J calls and clone size come from that table. The sample has 200,000 or so clones on record, 87% of them singletons. 9.5% to 14% of the sample comes from the top ten.

The sequenced sample consisted of PBMCs or T cells enriched from blood (not recorded which). The clonotype comes from a man in his thirties or forties who had recovered from COVID-19.

The nucleotide sequence reads as follows: TGCGCCAGCAGCCCGTGGACTAGCGGGAGATCTTCCTACAATGAGCAGTTCTTC. Its protein is CASSPWTSGRSSYNEQFF. This sequence uses TRBV5-1 and TRBJ2-1; TRBD2 aligns with 13 central bases. The CDR3 holds 18 amino acids from the cysteine to the phenylalanine. Just CDR3 DNA is preserved here, 54 bases in frame from base 1. Reading the germline V gene gives CDR1 SGHRS and CDR2 YFSETQ. V trim: 4 bases; J trim: 1 base; unmatched bases: 8.